This T cell receptor (beta chain) stems from a study of OX40 agonist ivuxolimab in advanced cancers. Study-wide background: Patients were given ivuxolimab, an antibody that agonizes OX40 (CD134). The diagnoses of dose-escalation patients were hepatocellular carcinoma, melanoma, renal cell or head and neck cancer.

Only in-frame clones appear in the TCRdb table, and some are missing; sequencing was by immunoSEQ multiplex PCR. The sample has about 98,000 clones; about 88% are singletons. Study-level findings and limits: The antigens recognized by the expanded peripheral T cells, that is their antigen specificity, were not determined. At 0.1 to 3.0 mg/kg and by week 6, clonal expansion occurred in CD4+ and CD8+ blood T cells.

Deletions cut 6 bases from V and 1 base from J, with 8 bases between. The CDR3 length is 13 residues. Per the germline V gene, CDR1 is MNHEY and CDR2 is SMNVEV (reference sequence). Points on this clone: The antigen remains undetermined.

The chain is built from TRBV27 and TRBJ2-3, with D tentatively TRBD1 (6 bases). This material consisted of CD4+ or CD8+ T cells sorted from blood, taken in a trial of the OX40 agonist ivuxolimab. This receptor was obtained from an adult with an advanced solid tumor such as melanoma, head and neck, liver or kidney cancer. Here the CDR3 reads CASRRQGTDTQYF. CDR3 nucleotide sequence: TGTGCCAGCAGAAGACAGGGCACAGATACGCAGTATTTT.